This T cell receptor (beta chain) was recovered during a study of cytomegalovirus exposure and HLA in healthy donors. General study results and limits: Later analysis suggested links between common viral pathogens and several top significant clusters.

Each donor's status was that of a healthy bone marrow donor. The primer mix had 60 Vbeta and 13 Jbeta primers. The repertoire was sequenced with immunoSEQ multiplex PCR; TCRdb's copy has only in-frame clones and lacks some. The sample lists some 130,000 clones; 65% to 80% were seen once. The CDR3 loop spans 18 amino acids. V lost 3 bases to trimming and J lost 5 bases, with 26 bases between them. The germline gives CDR1 SGDLS, CDR2 YYNGEE. Points on this clone: What it binds is not known.

The sequence was collected from a woman in her late teens or twenties in good health and CMV-seronegative. The chain employs TRBV9 and TRBJ1-2; possibly TRBD1 for D (6 bases). Material for sequencing was PBMCs. As DNA, the CDR3 is TGTGCCAGCAGCGGAGACCCCGACAGGACTCCAACCCCATATGGCTACACCTTC. Translating it yields CASSGDPDRTPTPYGYTF. The entire variable domain, with the rest obtained from reference TRBV9 and TRBJ1-2, is as follows: DSGVTQTPKHLITATGQRVTLRCSPRSGDLSVYWYQQSLDQGLQFLIQYYNGEERAKGNILERFSAQQFPDLHSELNLSSLELGDSALYFCASSGDPDRTPTPYGYTFGSGTRLTVV.